This entry concerns a single T cell receptor beta chain. The antigen is unknown. The junction shows a germline mismatch at one end, possibly a read error. This sample's RNA came from whole unsorted tissue. Distant lung tissue was collected more than 3 cm away from the tumor edge. This record comes from a study of tumor and adjacent non-tumor tissue in lung cancer. Looking at the study overall: Some 3.9 million productive TCRbeta reads were obtained per sample on average.

Study-wide results and limits: Tumor repertoires had a smaller top 100 clone share than normal lung.

Looked up from germline, CDR1 is SQVTM and CDR2 is ANQGSEA. CDR3 length: 15 amino acids. A modified ARM-PCR protocol with three rounds of nested PCR amplified TCRbeta. TCRdb reanalysed the multiplex PCR reads using MiXCR and keeps one entry per CDR3 protein. The top ten clones hold roughly half of a sample with under 95,000 distinct CDR3 sequences, approximately 81% of them seen once. V and J are TRBV29-1 and TRBJ1-2; D is unclear. The TCR comes from a man between 60 and 75 years old with non-small cell lung cancer. Sequenced input: distant non-tumor lung tissue. CDR3 bases: TGCAGCGTTGAAGCTTTGAGTGAGGCGGGCTATGGCTATACCTTC. Its protein is CSVEALSEAGYGYTF. The variable domain in full, completed from reference TRBV29-1 and TRBJ1-2, reads SAVISQKPSRDICQRGTSLTIQCQVDSQVTMMFWYRQQPGQSLTLIATANQGSEATYESGFVIDKFPISRPNLTFSTLTVSNMSPEDSSIYLCSVEALSEAGYGYTFGSGTRLTVV.